One and the same sample provided the 23 T cell receptor beta chains below, sequenced in a study of T cell responses to AZD1222 COVID-19 vaccine. Profiling relied on immunoSEQ multiplex PCR, and the TCRdb table lists in-frame clones only, not all of them. This table has some 150,000 clones, more than 85% appearing once. Source: peripheral blood, taken on day 0 of AZD1222 vaccination. The receptor set was obtained from an adult in good health.

The rearrangement joins TRBV3-1 (or the pseudogene TRBV3-2) to TRBJ1-2, with D possibly matching TRBD1 (6 bases). Trimming pared 5 bases from V and 8 bases from J, leaving 18 bases between. Per the germline V gene, CDR1 is LGHDT and CDR2 is YNNKEL (reference sequence). This CDR3 is built from 14 residues. This CDR3 reads CASSAGTRKSGYTF. The CDR3 DNA is TGTGCCAGCAGCGCCGGGACACGAAAGTCCGGCTACACCTTC.

The count of this clone is one. The CDR3 region has the DNA TGTGCCAGCAGCCCGGTCGATCGGCCCGGGACCCAGTACTTC. Its translation: CASSPVDRPGTQYF. The chain uses TRBV27 and TRBJ2-5; D is unresolved. Germline V lookup: CDR1 MNHEY, CDR2 SMNVEV (reference sequence). The CDR3 runs to 14 residues. V was shortened by 6 bases and J by 7 bases, with 18 bases between the two germline ends.

V is TRBV7-9 and J is TRBJ2-3; 11 positions agree with TRBD2. Per germline, CDR1 SEHNR and CDR2 FQNEAQ (reference sequence). Germline trimming cut 5 bases from V and 9 bases from J; bases unmatched to any gene: 10. The CDR3 sequence is 15 residues long. For the CDR3, the DNA is TGTGCCAGCAGCCCTAGCGGGGGGCCGCGCATCACGCAGTATTTT. Translation: CASSPSGGPRITQYF. Drawing the rest from reference TRBV7-9 and TRBJ2-3, the complete variable domain is DTGVSQNPRHKITKRGQNVTFRCDPISEHNRLYWYRQTLGQGPEFLTYFQNEAQLEKSRLLSDRFSAERPKGSFSTLEIQRTEQGDSAMYLCASSPSGGPRITQYFGPGTRLTVL.

The rearrangement links TRBV5-1 to TRBJ1-2; 7 nucleotides agree with TRBD1. The length of the CDR3 is 13 residues. Trimming removed 1 base from V and 8 bases from J; junction bases left unmatched: 5. Germline V gene lookup returns CDR1 SGHRS and CDR2 YFSETQ. The CDR3 bases are TGCGCCAGCAGCTTGTGGCAGGGGGACGGCTACACCTTC. Its protein product is CASSLWQGDGYTF.

The count of this clone is one. This sequence joins TRBV6-5 and TRBJ1-1, with D tentatively TRBD1 (5 bases). The germline V gene has CDR1 MNHEY and CDR2 SVGAGI. CDR3 length: 16 residues. V gave up 0 bases and J gave up 1 base, with 12 bases separating them. The CDR3, as DNA: TGTGCCAGCAGTTACTCAGGGGAGTGGCAGAACACTGAAGCTTTCTTT. It specifies CASSYSGEWQNTEAFF.

This sequence joins TRBV2 and TRBJ1-4; perhaps TRBD1 as D (6 bases). Germline CDR1 SNHLY, CDR2 FYNNEI. V lost 5 bases and J 7 bases, leaving 11 bases between the germline ends. CDR3 size: 13 residues. CDR3 nucleotide sequence: TGTGCCAGCAGTACAGGGTCGCCTGAAAAACTGTTTTTT. Translation gives CASSTGSPEKLFF. The whole variable domain, remainder taken from reference TRBV2 and TRBJ1-4, is EPEVTQTPSHQVTQMGQEVILRCVPISNHLYFYWYRQILGQKVEFLVSFYNNEISEKSEIFDDQFSVERPDGSNFTLKIRSTKLEDSAMYFCASSTGSPEKLFFGSGTQLSVL.

This clone was detected once. This chain uses TRBV25-1 with TRBJ1-5; 9 bases align to TRBD1. This CDR3 contains 13 residues. Trimming removed 10 bases from V and 4 bases from J; junction bases left unmatched: 5. The V gene's germline CDR1 is MGHDK and CDR2 SYGVNS. The CDR3 protein is CATTGQGNQPQHF. DNA for the CDR3: TGTGCCACCACTGGACAGGGGAATCAGCCCCAGCATTTT.

V usage is TRBV6-5 and J usage is TRBJ1-6; D ambiguous. V was cut by 6 bases and J by 8 bases, with 8 bases left in between. The germline V gene has CDR1 MNHEY and CDR2 SVGAGI. The CDR3 spans 12 residues. The CDR3 region has the DNA TGTGCCAGCAGGGAGGGTCATTCACCCCTCCACTTT. This gives the protein CASREGHSPLHF.

J is TRBJ1-1 and V is TRBV18; the D is unclear. Between the trimmed V and J ends, which lost 4 bases and 1 base, there was a span of 10 bases. CDR3 length: 14 amino acids. The V gene's germline CDR1 is KGHSH and CDR2 LQKENI. The CDR3 DNA reads as TGTGCCAGCTCACTGATCTCAGAGAACACTGAAGCTTTCTTT. This translates into CASSLISENTEAFF.

This rearrangement joins TRBV11-2 to TRBJ2-7, with 7 bases aligning to TRBD2. CDR3 length: 17 residues. Germline CDR1 and CDR2: SGHAT and FQNNGV. V trimming: 7 bases; J trimming: 7 bases; junction bases outside the gene matches: 22. The CDR3 sequence is CASTGGLAADLPLEQYF. The CDR3 nucleotides read TGTGCCAGCACCGGCGGCCTAGCGGCAGACTTGCCCTTGGAGCAGTACTTC.

As regards this clone: This CDR3 is also generated by other DNA sequences in the sample. V is TRBV18 and J is TRBJ1-2, with 7 bases aligning to TRBD1. This CDR3 comprises 14 residues. Trimming took 3 bases from V and 2 from J; bases not matched to a gene: 3. Looked up from germline, CDR1 is KGHSH and CDR2 is LQKENI. CDR3 protein: CASSPSQGNYGYTF. The CDR3 nucleotides read TGTGCCAGCTCACCTTCACAGGGGAACTATGGCTACACCTTC.

The chain links TRBV9 to TRBJ2-5, with 7 bases matching TRBD1. CDR1 is SGDLS and CDR2 is YYNGEE in the germline V gene. J lost 5 bases, V lost 3 bases, and 10 bases had no gene match. CDR3 length: 15 residues. The CDR3 sequence is CASSGQGVVGETQYF. The CDR3 DNA reads TGTGCCAGCAGCGGGCAGGGGGTGGTAGGGGAGACCCAGTACTTC.

The chain joins TRBV12-3 or TRBV12-4 to TRBJ2-1; D is unresolved. This CDR3 is built from 12 residues. The V end was cut by 6 bases, the J end by 7 bases, with 10 bases between. CDR3 residues: CASSLGWNEQFF. The CDR3 nucleotides read TGTGCCAGCAGCCTGGGGTGGAATGAGCAGTTCTTC.

This chain uses TRBV5-1 with TRBJ2-3; D gene unclear. The V gene lost 0 bases and the J gene lost 2 bases, with 7 bases spanning the gap. CDR1 is SGHRS, CDR2 YFSETQ, per germline. The CDR3 loop spans 14 amino acids. CDR3 nucleotides: TGCGCCAGCAGCTTGGTCGCAGCCACAGATACGCAGTATTTT. Residues: CASSLVAATDTQYF.

V usage is TRBV6-5 and J usage is TRBJ1-1, with D uncertain. Germline-derived CDR1 and CDR2 are MNHEY and SVGAGI. The CDR3 extends over 15 amino acids. The V end was cut by 5 bases, the J end by 2 bases, with 15 bases between. This CDR3 reads CASSTPRRFNTEAFF. The DNA for the CDR3 is TGTGCCAGCAGTACTCCGCGCAGGTTCAACACTGAAGCTTTCTTT.

The rearrangement uses TRBV6-6 and TRBJ1-1; no definite D call. Between the trimmed V and J ends, which lost 6 bases and 4 bases, there was a span of 18 bases. The germline V gene has CDR1 MNHNY and CDR2 SVGAGI (reference sequence). The CDR3 is 15 amino acids. The chain's CDR3 is CASRETHPGSTEAFF. CDR3 bases: TGTGCCAGCAGGGAGACGCACCCCGGGAGCACTGAAGCTTTCTTT.

V and J are TRBV9 and TRBJ2-2; D remains ambiguous. Deletions cut 2 bases from V and 6 bases from J, with 8 bases between. This CDR3 region has 13 residues. Per the germline V gene, CDR1 is SGDLS and CDR2 is YYNGEE. This CDR3 is CASSVLGSGELFF. CDR3 sequence (DNA): TGTGCCAGCAGCGTTTTAGGCTCCGGGGAGCTGTTTTTT.

The rearrangement uses TRBV18 and TRBJ1-1, with D possibly TRBD1 on 6 matching bases. The CDR3 length is 14 residues. Deletions cut 3 bases from V and 0 bases from J, with 8 bases between. The germline V gene encodes CDR1 KGHSH and CDR2 LQKENI. DNA for the CDR3: TGTGCCAGCTCACCTCGGACAGTGAACACTGAAGCTTTCTTT. It is translated as CASSPRTVNTEAFF.

This chain uses TRBV14 with TRBJ2-7, with a weak D call TRBD2 (6 bases). Per germline, CDR1 SGHDN and CDR2 FVKESK. V lost 4 bases and J 4 bases, leaving 11 bases between the germline ends. This CDR3 has 13 residues. CDR3 bases: TGTGCCAGCAGCCTCGCGACTAGTTACGAGCAGTACTTC. This gives the protein CASSLATSYEQYF.

The chain has TRBV5-4 and TRBJ1-2, with 7 bases that match TRBD1. Per germline, CDR1 SGHNT and CDR2 YYREEE (reference sequence). V lost 4 bases and J lost 4; bases outside the gene matches: 10. The CDR3 totals 15 residues. This CDR3 reads CASSHQQGSSYGYTF. CDR3 sequence (DNA): TGTGCCAGCAGCCATCAACAGGGGTCAAGCTATGGCTACACCTTC.

The V call is TRBV28, the J call TRBJ1-4; D remains unclear. CDR1 and CDR2 (germline): MDHEN, SYDVKM. The CDR3 runs to 13 residues. Trimming left V 4 bases short and J 0 bases short, with 3 bases between. The DNA of the CDR3 is TGTGCCAGCAGTTCTGCAACTAATGAAAAACTGTTTTTT. Amino acids: CASSSATNEKLFF.

The chain combines TRBV30 with TRBJ1-1, with a possible D match to TRBD1 (5 bases). Germline V lookup: CDR1 GTSNPN, CDR2 SVGIG (reference sequence). Trimming removed 6 bases from V and 5 bases from J, with 13 bases in between. CDR3 length: 12 amino acids. CDR3 sequence reads: CACTIWGTEAFF. The CDR3 bases are TGTGCCTGCACTATTTGGGGGACTGAAGCTTTCTTT.

This clone has only one observation. The chain has TRBV5-1 and TRBJ2-7, with 10 bases identical to TRBD1. This CDR3 comprises 14 residues. Germline loops: CDR1 SGHRS, CDR2 YFSETQ. The V segment lost 4 bases and the J segment 5 bases; nucleotides outside the gene matches: 6. CDR3 amino acids: CASSPGTGDHEQYF. The CDR3 DNA reads as TGCGCCAGCAGCCCCGGGACAGGGGACCACGAGCAGTACTTC.